The 10 T cell receptor beta chains below were found in one sample sequenced in a study of cytotoxic CD8 clonotypes in ibrutinib-treated CLL. Clones were sequenced by immunoSEQ multiplex PCR, and TCRdb holds only the in-frame ones, with some missing. The repertoire holds approximately 190,000 clones, with 75% to 85% as singletons. Sequencing used PBMCs, obtained after 12 months of ibrutinib treatment. The receptor source for this set is a human donor with chronic lymphocytic leukemia.

This clone showed up just a few times. The same CDR3 is also encoded by other DNA sequences in this sample. The CDR3 DNA follows: TGTGCCAGCTCACCCGGGACAGGGGGTAATCAGCCCCAGCATTTT. As protein: CASSPGTGGNQPQHF. This rearrangement joins TRBV18 to TRBJ1-5; 11 bases line up with TRBD1. This CDR3 has 15 amino acids. From germline, CDR1 is KGHSH and CDR2 LQKENI. Unmatched junction bases numbered 2, after V lost 3 bases and J lost 4 bases.

This rearrangement joins TRBV4-1 to TRBJ1-2; no clear D gene. CDR3 length equals 14 residues. Germline CDR1 is MGHRA and CDR2 is YSYEKL. Trimming pared 2 bases from V and 8 bases from J, leaving 15 bases between. The CDR3 coding sequence is TGCGCCAGCAGCCAACTCGGGCCTCGATTGGGCTACACCTTC. This sequence encodes CASSQLGPRLGYTF.

The V and J genes are TRBV20-1 and TRBJ2-3; no clear D. Germline-derived CDR1 and CDR2 are DFQATT and SNEGSKA (reference sequence). The CDR3 length is 11 residues. V dropped 1 base and J dropped 7 bases, with 6 bases sitting between them. DNA for the CDR3: TGCAGTGCTAGAGGCCTTAATACGCAGTATTTT. Translated: CSARGLNTQYF.

The J gene is TRBJ1-2, the V gene TRBV28; tentatively, D is TRBD1 (6 bases). V lost 4 bases and J lost 5, with 14 bases in between. The CDR3 consists of 14 residues. The germline V gene encodes CDR1 MDHEN and CDR2 SYDVKM. The CDR3 region is CASSSPDRNYGYTF. The CDR3 DNA is TGTGCCAGCAGTTCCCCCGACAGGAATTATGGCTACACCTTC.

A few counts support this clone. This sequence joins TRBV5-1 and TRBJ1-2; D call uncertain. The CDR3 has 14 amino acids. CDR1 is SGHRS, CDR2 YFSETQ, per germline. Trimming left V 0 bases short and J 4 bases short, with 10 bases between. The CDR3 DNA reads TGCGCCAGCAGCTTGGAGGCACCCATCTATGGCTACACCTTC. Translation gives CASSLEAPIYGYTF.

The chain employs TRBV2 and TRBJ2-6; D not resolved. V lost 6 bases and J lost 2, with 11 bases in between. This CDR3 is 15 amino acids long. The germline gives CDR1 SNHLY, CDR2 FYNNEI. The CDR3 reads CASSSGQTGANVLTF. DNA for the CDR3: TGTGCCAGCAGCTCCGGGCAGACTGGGGCCAACGTCCTGACTTTC.

The genes are TRBV28 and TRBJ1-4, with D unresolved. Germline CDR1 reads MDHEN; CDR2 reads SYDVKM. Deletions cut 5 bases from V and 6 bases from J, with 10 bases between. The CDR3 contains 13 residues. The CDR3 sequence: CASSPRMDEKLFF. CDR3 nucleotides: TGTGCCAGCAGTCCTCGGATGGATGAAAAACTGTTTTTT.

This chain links TRBV7-9 with TRBJ2-1; tentative D call: TRBD2 (7 bases). Deletions cut 4 bases from V and 9 bases from J, with 13 bases between. CDR3 length: 13 amino acids. CDR1 and CDR2 (germline): SEHNR, FQNEAQ (reference sequence). The CDR3: CASSWGGYGEQFF. The CDR3 DNA follows: TGTGCCAGCAGCTGGGGGGGCTACGGTGAGCAGTTCTTC.

The chain links TRBV5-5 to TRBJ2-7, with 8 bases identical to TRBD1. Trimming removed 2 bases from V and 2 bases from J; junction bases left unmatched: 6. This CDR3 has 15 residues. Germline V lookup: CDR1 SGHKS, CDR2 YYEKEE (reference sequence). CDR3 bases: TGTGCCAGCAGCTTAGCACAGGGGGAGGCCTACGAGCAGTACTTC. Its protein product is CASSLAQGEAYEQYF.

The chain joins TRBV6-1 to TRBJ2-3; D is possibly TRBD2 (7 bases). Trimming left V 10 bases short and J 7 bases short, with 18 bases between. CDR1 MNHNS and CDR2 SASEGT come from the germline V gene. The CDR3 contains 13 residues. CDR3: CATRGATIHTQYF. The CDR3 region has the DNA TGTGCCACCCGGGGGGCTACAATCCATACGCAGTATTTT.